This T cell receptor (beta chain) was obtained from a study of cytomegalovirus exposure and HLA in healthy donors. Clones were sequenced by immunoSEQ multiplex PCR, and TCRdb holds only the in-frame ones, with some missing. The sample includes roughly 120,000 clones, around nine tenths of them seen just once. J lost 5 bases, V lost 8 bases, and 7 bases had no gene match. CDR1 and CDR2 (germline): MRHNA, SNTAGT. This CDR3 spans 15 amino acids. The J gene is TRBJ2-3, the V gene TRBV6-4; the match to TRBD2 covers 13 bases. Input material: PBMCs. The sequence was obtained from a young woman in good health and CMV-seronegative. The CDR3 nucleotides read TGTGCCAGCTCTGGACTAGCGGGGGCCAAAGATACGCAGTATTTT. Its translation is CASSGLAGAKDTQYF.